The present entry profiles one TCR beta chain with its context. Its matching antigen is unknown. A second about 6 to 11 cycle PCR used barcoded and J-beta primers. Each CDR3 protein gets one entry after TCRdb re-called the 5' RACE reads with MiXCR. The repertoire holds some 700,000 distinct CDR3 sequences, approximately 39% seen once, with about 20% in the top ten. V shed 2 bases, J shed 4 bases, and the junction held 3 bases outside the gene matches. The germline V gene encodes CDR1 SGHRS and CDR2 YFSETQ. The CDR3 is 15 residues long. The sample comes from a study of blood T cells in healthy people across ages. Overall study context: About one barcoded beta molecule per two T cells was the capture yield of template switching. Study-level findings and limits: Per million T cells, TCR beta diversity dropped about linearly as age rose.

Samples each yielded at least 5.5 micrograms of total RNA. The chain joins TRBV5-1 to TRBJ2-5; 12 positions agree with TRBD2. The TCR originated in an older woman in good health. The sample comprised blood. The CDR3 bases are TGCGCCAGCAGCTTTACACTAGCGGGAGGAGAGACCCAGTACTTC. Translation: CASSFTLAGGETQYF.